Below, 24 T cell receptor beta chains from the same sample are listed, as sequenced in a study of tumor-infiltrating lymphocytes in primary liver carcinoma. Extraction of RNA together with DNA used roughly 20-33 mg of unsorted bulk tissue. Researchers generated TCR beta cDNA from about 450 ng of total RNA, relying on a constant-region primer. ARM-PCR was slightly modified, and three nested multiplex PCR rounds with it gave rise to the TCR beta libraries. Two initial PCR rounds of about 10 cycles each paired TRBV1-TRBV30 forward primers with a C-beta reverse primer. TCRdb fed the multiplex PCR reads into MiXCR, producing one record per CDR3 protein. Of some 32,000 distinct CDR3 sequences listed, around 80% were seen once; the top ten hold under 40%. The sequenced material came from liver tumor tissue from sampling region 5. The subset denotes: tumor region T5, tumor centre. The receptors were sampled from a man in his forties with primary liver carcinoma and hepatitis B virus infection.

The rearrangement links TRBV28 to TRBJ2-7, with D perhaps matching TRBD2 (6 bases). This CDR3 has 15 residues. Trimming took off 11 bases at V and 1 base at J, with 21 bases between the two ends. Germline V CDR1 and CDR2: MDHEN, SYDVKM. CDR3 sequence: CACGRGRRDSYEQYF. CDR3 sequence (DNA): TGTGCCTGCGGTAGGGGACGGCGGGATTCCTACGAGCAGTACTTC.

This clonotype was counted at least ten times. Since a much larger clone is just one base distant, this may be a read error. The chain recombines TRBV6-5 with TRBJ1-1; 8 bases are shared with TRBD1. The CDR3 runs 15 residues. Germline V gene sequence: CDR1 MNHEY, CDR2 SVGAGI. The CDR3 region has the DNA TGTGCCAGCAGTTACTCGTGGACAGGGAACACTGAAGCTTCCTTT. This gives the protein CASSYSWTGNTEASF.

Details on this clonotype: A junction boundary mismatches the germline segment, possibly from a read error. The chain uses TRBV4-2 and TRBJ1-1; D perhaps matches TRBD1 (6 bases). Germline-derived CDR1 and CDR2 are LGHNA and YNFKEQ. The CDR3 is made up of 17 amino acids. For the CDR3, the DNA is TGTGCCACCAGCCAAGAGTACGAACAGGGTTTTTGGACTGAAGCTTTCTTC. This sequence encodes CATSQEYEQGFWTEAFF.

The chain has TRBV11-1 and TRBJ2-5, with TRBD2 as a possible D gene (5 bases). Germline V gene sequence: CDR1 SGHAT, CDR2 FQDESV (reference sequence). V gave up 7 bases and J gave up 5 bases, with 17 bases separating them. The CDR3 contains 14 residues. This CDR3 reads CASIGEMEVETQYF. The CDR3 region has the DNA TGTGCCAGCATTGGAGAGATGGAGGTGGAGACCCAGTACTTC.

For this clonotype: One end of the junction is discordant with germline, which a read error may explain. The chain is built from TRBV6-5 and TRBJ1-6; no reliable D call. CDR1 is MNHEY, CDR2 SVGAGI, per germline. The CDR3 is made up of 13 amino acids. CDR3 residues: CASSLLAVSLLHF. For the CDR3, the DNA is TGTGCCAGCAGTTTACTGGCGGTTTCACTCCTCCACTTT.

This clonotype appeared many times. This may stem from a read error, because a much larger clone lies one nucleotide away. The rearrangement uses TRBV6-5 and TRBJ1-2; D call uncertain. V lost 11 bases and J lost 8, with 15 bases in between. The CDR3 extends over 11 amino acids. Per the germline V gene, CDR1 is MNHEY and CDR2 is SVGAGI. The CDR3 DNA is TGTGCCGGCTTGGGTTCAGAAGGCTACACCTTC. Protein: CAGLGSEGYTF.

About this clonotype itself: The germline gene is not matched at one end of the junction; a read error may be the cause. The chain uses TRBV7-9 and TRBJ1-2; D ambiguous. Germline lookup yields CDR1 SEHNR and CDR2 FQNEAQ (reference sequence). The CDR3 sequence is 16 residues long. DNA of the CDR3: TGTGCCAGCAGCCTAGAGGGCAGGCTGTCCCAGTATGGCTACATCTTC. Protein sequence: CASSLEGRLSQYGYIF.

Points on this clonotype: The junction does not match germline at one end; this may be a read error. The chain is built from TRBV14 and TRBJ2-5; 8 bases fit TRBD2. The CDR3 contains 16 residues. Germline V gene lookup returns CDR1 SGHDN and CDR2 FVKESK. CDR3 region: CASSHRSGSPEEAQYF. The CDR3 DNA reads as TGTGCCAGCAGCCATAGGAGCGGGAGCCCGGAAGAGGCCCAGTACTTC. The full variable domain, its missing parts supplied by reference TRBV14 and TRBJ2-5, is EAGVTQFPSHSVIEKGQTVTLRCDPISGHDNLYWYRRVMGKEIKFLLHFVKESKQDESGMPNNRFLAERTGGTYSTLKVQPAELEDSGVYFCASSHRSGSPEEAQYFGPGTRLLVL.

This clonotype is medium-sized (0.01 to 0.1%). The chain has TRBV4-3 and TRBJ2-7; the match to TRBD2 covers 8 bases. V gave up 4 bases and J gave up 4 bases; unmatched junction bases: 9. Germline CDR1 is LGHNA and CDR2 is YSLEER. The CDR3 sequence is 15 residues long. As DNA, the CDR3 is TGCGCCAGCAGCCGCGAAAGAGCGGGAGCGTACGAGCAGTACTTC. It encodes CASSRERAGAYEQYF.

V usage is TRBV4-2 and J usage is TRBJ1-1; 7 bases align to TRBD1. This CDR3 comprises 15 residues. V lost 8 bases, J lost 10 bases, and 19 bases stayed unmatched. Germline V CDR1 and CDR2: LGHNA, YNFKEQ. The CDR3 protein is CASGPDPVGGGRAFF. DNA of the CDR3: TGTGCCAGCGGCCCAGACCCCGTAGGGGGCGGGAGAGCTTTCTTT.

Points on this clonotype: One end of the junction does not line up with germline, which may come from a read error. The chain is built from TRBV11-2 and TRBJ1-4; D gene unclear. Germline-derived CDR1 and CDR2 are SGHAT and FQNNGV. CDR3 length equals 15 residues. DNA for the CDR3: TGTGTCAGTAGCTTAGACGGGTTCGCTAATGAAAAACTGTTCTTT. It specifies CVSSLDGFANEKLFF.

Comments on this clonotype: Sequence at one end of the junction differs from germline and may be a read error. The chain links TRBV11-1 to TRBJ2-1; 9 nucleotides match TRBD1. Germline values: CDR1 SGHAT, CDR2 FQDESV (reference sequence). The CDR3 length is 15 residues. The chain's CDR3 is CASNSLGQGSSEQFF. The CDR3 DNA reads as TGCGCCAGCAACTCCCTCGGACAGGGGAGCAGTGAGCAGTTCTTC.

Concerning this clonotype itself: A much larger clone differs from this one at a single base, so this may be a read error. The DNA for the CDR3 is TGTGCCAGCGGGGGGGGTAGGAACAAGCAGTACTTC. Its protein is CASGGGRNKQYF. This rearrangement joins TRBV9 to TRBJ2-7; 7 bases fit TRBD2. V lost 7 bases and J lost 8; bases outside the gene matches: 9. There are 12 residues in the CDR3. Germline loops: CDR1 SGDLS, CDR2 YYNGEE.

This clonotype came up many times. The gene calls are TRBV29-1 and TRBJ2-1, with 10 bases aligning to TRBD1. CDR1 and CDR2 (germline): SQVTM, ANQGSEA. The CDR3 runs to 15 residues. V shed 3 bases, J shed 4 bases, and the junction held 6 bases outside the gene matches. The CDR3: CSVERRDRGYNEQFF. CDR3 nucleotide sequence: TGCAGCGTTGAGCGCCGGGACAGGGGTTACAATGAGCAGTTCTTC.

Turning to this clonotype: At one end the junction does not follow the germline gene, possibly because of a read error. This chain joins TRBV11-2 and TRBJ2-3; D is uncertain. The CDR3 contains 14 residues. CDR1 and CDR2 (germline): SGHAT, FQNNGV. DNA for the CDR3: TGTGCCATCAACTTAGAACTTTACACCGATACCCAGTATTTT. Translation gives CAINLELYTDTQYF.

This chain uses TRBV4-1 with TRBJ1-1; D call uncertain. This CDR3 is 12 amino acids long. In germline, CDR1 is MGHRA, CDR2 YSYEKL. V lost 6 bases and J 11 bases, leaving 16 bases between the germline ends. CDR3 DNA: TGCGCCAGCAGAGGGCTGGGGATTGATGCTTTCTTT. Its protein is CASRGLGIDAFF.

Concerning this clonotype itself: Lacking the conserved final phenylalanine or tryptophan, this CDR3 likely reflects a read error. This sequence joins TRBV11-1 and TRBJ2-7; tentatively, D is TRBD2 (5 bases). In germline, CDR1 is SGHAT, CDR2 FQDESV (reference sequence). CDR3 length equals 12 residues. The CDR3 coding sequence is TGTACCAGCGGCTTAACTCACTACGAGCAGTACTTA. Translated, it gives CTSGLTHYEQYL.

For this clonotype: Its ends do not fully match the called genes, so a read error is possible. The CDR3 sequence: CDISFGTGAYGQYF. The DNA of the CDR3 is TGTGACATCAGTTTCGGGACAGGGGCCTACGGGCAGTACTTC. This chain joins TRBV10-3 and TRBJ2-7; TRBD1 matches at 10 bases. Germline CDR1 ENHRY, CDR2 SYGVKD. The CDR3 has 14 residues.

This clonotype has at least ten counts. The chain recombines TRBV5-1 with TRBJ2-5, with D uncertain. The CDR3 sequence is 15 residues long. V was trimmed by 4 bases and J by 1 base, leaving 14 bases between them. In germline, CDR1 is SGHRS, CDR2 YFSETQ. As DNA, the CDR3 is TGCGCCAGCAGCCTACAGCCCCTTGGCCAAGAGACCCAGTACTTC. It is translated as CASSLQPLGQETQYF.

This clonotype was recorded at least ten times. The gene calls are TRBV7-8 and TRBJ2-5; TRBD2 aligns across 9 bases. The CDR3 is 15 amino acids. Germline V lookup: CDR1 SGHVS, CDR2 FQNEAQ. The V and J ends lost 5 bases and 2 bases, in that order; junction bases with no gene match: 6. The CDR3 region is CASSPRLAAQETQYF. The DNA for the CDR3 is TGTGCCAGCAGCCCCCGACTAGCGGCACAAGAGACCCAGTACTTC.

This clonotype was counted at least ten times. The V and J genes are TRBV13 and TRBJ2-2, with D perhaps matching TRBD1 (6 bases). The CDR3 runs 16 residues. Trimming stripped 1 base from V and 5 bases from J, with 14 bases between. In germline, CDR1 is PRHDT, CDR2 FYEKMQ (reference sequence). CDR3: CASSLVGATGTGELFF. The CDR3 DNA sequence: TGTGCCAGCAGCTTAGTAGGGGCCACAGGGACCGGGGAGCTGTTTTTT.

In its sample, this clonotype was seen a few times. A much bigger clone sits one base away, suggesting this may be a read error. The rearrangement uses TRBV13 and TRBJ2-2; perhaps TRBD2 as D (5 bases). CDR3 length: 13 residues. CDR1 and CDR2 from the germline V gene are PRHDT and FYEKMQ (reference sequence). The CDR3 DNA reads as TGTGCCACCAGCCCCGGACTCTCCGGGGAGCTGTTTTTT. Amino acid sequence: CATSPGLSGELFF.

This clonotype was observed a few times. Germline and junction disagree at one end, which may indicate a read error. V usage is TRBV11-2 and J usage is TRBJ2-1; 9 bases line up with TRBD2. This CDR3 region has 15 residues. Germline assignment: CDR1 SGHAT and CDR2 FQNNGV. The CDR3 bases are TGTGCCAGCAGTGTTCCAGCGGGGGGATACAATGTGCAGTTCTTC. Translation gives CASSVPAGGYNVQFF.

A single count supports this clonotype. This likely comes from a read error, as the CDR3 has no conserved phenylalanine or tryptophan at its end. This chain connects TRBV9 to TRBJ2-4, with D possibly TRBD2 on 6 matching bases. Trimming pared 3 bases from V and 9 bases from J, leaving 16 bases between. The CDR3 runs to 14 residues. The germline V gene has CDR1 SGDLS and CDR2 YYNGEE. This chain's CDR3 is CASSASGRRSIQYL. CDR3 DNA: TGTGCCAGCAGCGCCAGTGGGAGGCGAAGCATTCAGTACTTG.